The TCR beta chain described here comes from a study of blood T cell repertoires in COVID-19. Whole-study context: The study drew acute and convalescent COVID-19 samples from the United States, Italy and Spain. PBMCs, B-cell-depleted T cells, or T cells were the source of the cDNA or gDNA that made up the material.

Authors' processing steps: The authors estimated nucleated cell counts from reference gene primer amplification. Using immunoSEQ multiplex PCR, the repertoire was profiled, and TCRdb retains in-frame clones only, with some absent. D and trimming come from the DNA, and the V and J calls and clone size come from that table. This sample yields roughly 68,000 clones, of which roughly 84% are seen a single time; about 10% belongs to the top ten. This CDR3 is built from 13 residues. Germline loops: CDR1 SGHRS, CDR2 YFSETQ. The V gene lost 0 bases and the J gene lost 8 bases, with 9 bases spanning the gap. This sequence originates from a woman aged 50 to 65 with acute or convalescent COVID-19. Sample: peripheral blood. The rearrangement joins TRBV5-1 to TRBJ2-1; D unresolved. The CDR3 protein is CASSLAYTDEQFF. The CDR3, as DNA: TGCGCCAGCAGCTTGGCCTATACGGATGAGCAGTTCTTC.